Shown below are 4 T cell receptor beta chains from a single sample sequenced in a study of spatial heterogeneity in lung cancer. Via MiXCR, TCRdb re-called the 5' RACE reads, giving one row per CDR3 protein. The sample includes tens of thousands of distinct CDR3 sequences, about 7.7% of them seen just once. Time point reported: sample taken at primary tumor resection. Sequences were derived from PBMCs, sampled at surgery. The receptors were sampled from a female donor with early-stage non-small cell lung cancer.

This clonotype was picked up many times. For the CDR3, the DNA is TGTGCCATCAGTGAGACCCTCCCAGATACGCAGTATTTT. Its protein is CAISETLPDTQYF. The rearrangement links TRBV10-3 to TRBJ2-3; no firm D call. CDR1 and CDR2 (germline): ENHRY, SYGVKD. V lost 2 bases to trimming and J lost 4 bases, with 7 bases between them. The CDR3 runs to 13 residues.

This clonotype was recorded at least ten times. The chain carries TRBV5-6 and TRBJ2-3; D is unclear. From germline, CDR1 is SGHDT and CDR2 YYEEEE. CDR3 size: 13 residues. Trimming cost V 3 bases and J 6 bases, with 11 bases left between them. CDR3 DNA: TGTGCCAGCAGCTCCAAACTTGAGGATACGCAGTATTTT. Its translation: CASSSKLEDTQYF.

This clonotype was detected many times. The J gene is TRBJ2-5, the V gene TRBV28; D unclear. Germline lookup yields CDR1 MDHEN and CDR2 SYDVKM. The ends were cut back, 4 bases at V and 1 base at J, with 16 bases in the middle. The CDR3 is made up of 16 amino acids. Written as DNA, the CDR3 is TGTGCCAGCAGTTCTAGTTCGCGGTGGGGCCAAGAGACCCAGTACTTC. Amino acid sequence: CASSSSSRWGQETQYF.

This clonotype was detected many times. The chain employs TRBV6-1 and TRBJ1-1; 7 positions agree with TRBD1. V lost 4 bases and J lost 0; bases outside the gene matches: 5. The CDR3 covers 15 residues. Germline loops: CDR1 MNHNS, CDR2 SASEGT. This CDR3 reads CASSVGQIMNTEAFF. The CDR3 DNA reads TGTGCCAGCAGTGTGGGACAGATAATGAACACTGAAGCTTTCTTT.